The rows below give T cell receptor beta chains drawn from one sample of a study of cytomegalovirus exposure and HLA in healthy donors. TCRdb's table, derived via immunoSEQ multiplex PCR, lists solely in-frame clones and lacks some. The table records about 74,000 clones, roughly 92% of them present only once. Sequencing was done on a sample of PBMCs. The receptors originated from a young woman in good health and CMV-seropositive. CDR3s include the opening cysteine and the closing phenylalanine or tryptophan. D genes are given only for firm matches. Size is stated for part of the rows, as once, few or many counts, or as a class when the clone is expanded.

v_gene	abundance	j_gene	d_gene	CDR3aa	CDR3nt
TRBV5-6	-	TRBJ1-5	-	CASSLQQRNQPQHF	TGTGCCAGCAGCTTACAGCAGCGCAATCAGCCCCAGCATTTT
TRBV5-6	-	TRBJ2-1	TRBD2	CASSLALAGSSYNEQFF	TGTGCCAGCAGCTTGGCCCTAGCGGGGAGCTCCTACAATGAGCAGTTCTTC
TRBV28	once	TRBJ2-2	-	CASSLTHLRDTGELFF	TGTGCCAGCAGTTTGACTCACCTGAGGGACACCGGGGAGCTGTTTTTT
TRBV19	-	TRBJ2-1	TRBD2	CASRSGPQTSGSSYNEQFF	TGTGCCAGTAGATCCGGCCCCCAGACTAGCGGGAGCTCCTACAATGAGCAGTTCTTC
TRBV27	-	TRBJ2-5	-	CASSLSRGKTQYF	TGTGCCAGCAGTTTGAGTAGGGGAAAGACCCAGTACTTC
TRBV27	-	TRBJ1-2	-	CASSPGRDFYGYTF	TGTGCCAGCAGTCCCGGGAGGGACTTCTATGGCTACACCTTC
TRBV30	-	TRBJ2-7	-	CAWIRGGYEQYF	TGTGCCTGGATCCGGGGTGGGTACGAGCAGTACTTC
TRBV7-9	-	TRBJ2-1	TRBD2	CASSFLQRGNEQFF	TGTGCCAGCAGCTTTCTCCAGCGGGGGAATGAGCAGTTCTTC
TRBV6-5	-	TRBJ2-7	-	CASSYSPDRSYEQYF	TGTGCCAGCAGTTACTCGCCAGACAGATCCTACGAGCAGTACTTC
TRBV7-9	-	TRBJ1-2	-	CASSLVDEGDGYTF	TGTGCCAGCAGCTTAGTAGACGAAGGGGATGGCTACACCTTC
TRBV7-9	many	TRBJ1-1	TRBD1	CASSLGDRGAFF	TGTGCCAGCAGCTTAGGGGACAGGGGAGCTTTCTTT
TRBV13	-	TRBJ2-5	-	CASSSGLEETQYF	TGTGCCAGCAGCTCGGGACTCGAAGAGACCCAGTACTTC
TRBV19	-	TRBJ2-2	TRBD2	CASSIVQRGFGELFF	TGTGCCAGTAGTATTGTCCAGCGGGGGTTCGGGGAGCTGTTTTTT
TRBV5-1	-	TRBJ2-1	-	CASSLGGGEQFF	TGCGCCAGCAGCTTGGGAGGCGGTGAGCAGTTCTTC